This is a list of T cell receptor beta chains from one sample in a study of OX40 agonist ivuxolimab in advanced cancers. Using immunoSEQ multiplex PCR, the repertoire was profiled, and TCRdb retains in-frame clones only, with some absent. Of tens of thousands of clones listed, about nine tenths were seen once; the top ten hold 4.8%. Here the sequenced sample was CD4+ or CD8+ T cells sorted from blood, taken in a trial of the OX40 agonist ivuxolimab. The source is an adult with an advanced solid tumor such as melanoma, head and neck, liver or kidney cancer. Each CDR3 is given with its conserved first and last residue. D genes are given only for firm matches. Size tells how often a clone was seen (once, few, many) or the class of an expanded clone, and some rows leave it out.

clone size	D gene	V gene	J gene	CDR3 protein	CDR3 DNA
NA	TRBD1	TRBV27	TRBJ2-5	CASSRGTGGAETQYF	TGTGCCAGCAGTCGAGGGACAGGGGGCGCTGAGACCCAGTACTTC
NA	NA	TRBV5-4	TRBJ1-4	CASSLYARGEKLFF	TGTGCCAGCAGCTTGTACGCCAGGGGAGAAAAACTGTTTTTT
NA	NA	TRBV15	TRBJ1-4	CATSRDPTGVGEKLFF	TGTGCCACCAGCAGAGACCCGACGGGGGTGGGAGAAAAACTGTTTTTT
NA	TRBD2	TRBV11-1	TRBJ2-3	CASSSSSGTTLRAYF	TGTGCCAGCAGCTCTTCTAGCGGGACTACCCTGAGGGCGTATTTT
NA	TRBD2	TRBV7-9	TRBJ2-7	CASSPGTSGPYEQYF	TGTGCCAGCAGCCCGGGGACTAGCGGCCCCTACGAGCAGTACTTC
NA	TRBD2	TRBV4-2	TRBJ2-2	CATSLAGSNAGELFF	TGTGCCACCTCTCTAGCGGGGTCTAACGCCGGGGAGCTGTTTTTT
NA	NA	TRBV5-4	TRBJ1-4	CASSFRGGGGEKLFF	TGTGCCAGCAGCTTCCGCGGGGGAGGAGGAGAAAAACTGTTTTTT
NA	TRBD1	TRBV7-3	TRBJ2-5	CASSLSGSGGTQYF	TGTGCCAGCAGCCTCTCTGGGTCAGGGGGGACCCAGTACTTC
NA	TRBD1	TRBV15	TRBJ2-5	CATSSPQTGRISYF	TGTGCCACCAGCAGTCCCCAGACAGGGCGCATCTCATACTTC
NA	NA	TRBV9	TRBJ1-2	CASSVGTPWGRGYTF	TGTGCCAGCAGCGTAGGGACCCCATGGGGCCGTGGCTACACCTTC
NA	NA	TRBV19	TRBJ1-4	CASRAPNNEKLFF	TGTGCCAGTAGAGCTCCCAATAATGAAAAACTGTTTTTT
NA	NA	TRBV11-3	TRBJ2-1	CASSSYRDWNEQFF	TGTGCCAGCAGCTCGTACCGGGACTGGAATGAGCAGTTCTTC
NA	TRBD1	TRBV9	TRBJ2-7	CASSIGTGGYEQYF	TGTGCCAGCAGCATCGGGACAGGGGGGTACGAGCAGTACTTC
NA	NA	TRBV7-3	TRBJ2-3	CASSSPSTTDTQYF	TGTGCCAGCAGCTCCCCTTCTACCACAGATACGCAGTATTTT
NA	NA	TRBV7-7	TRBJ2-5	CASSLEYISETQYF	TGTGCTAGCAGCTTAGAATACATTTCGGAGACCCAGTACTTC
once	NA	TRBV18	TRBJ2-1	CASSPGPFHEQFF	TGTGCCAGCTCACCGGGGCCCTTTCATGAGCAGTTCTTC
NA	NA	TRBV6-6	TRBJ2-1	CASVTRNGLNNEQFF	TGTGCCAGCGTAACTAGGAACGGGCTCAACAATGAGCAGTTCTTC